These T cell receptor beta chains were read from a single sample in a study of graft-versus-host responses after intestinal transplantation. Their target antigens are unknown. Libraries were prepared by immunoSEQ multiplex PCR; TCRdb keeps only in-frame clonotypes and omits some of them. Of about 38,000 clones listed, roughly 94% are singletons. The sequences come from unstimulated CD4+ T cells sorted from spleen or lymph node cells, collected before transplant. These receptors were obtained from a human donor who was the organ donor for an intestinal transplant. The CDR3 runs from the conserved cysteine through the conserved F or W. Each record gives: J gene, D gene, CDR3 length, clone size, V gene, CDR3 DNA, CDR3 protein. D genes are given only for firm matches. Expanded clones get a size class; other rows say once, few or many, or leave the size out.

j_gene: TRBJ2-7
d_gene: NA
len: 10
abundance: NA
v_gene: TRBV6-5
CDR3nt: TGTGCCAGCAGGGGTTACGAGCAGTACTTC
CDR3aa: CASRGYEQYF

j_gene: TRBJ2-3
d_gene: TRBD1
len: 16
abundance: NA
v_gene: TRBV7-9
CDR3nt: TGTGCCAGCAGCTTAGCACAGGGGCCTAGCACAGATACGCAGTATTTT
CDR3aa: CASSLAQGPSTDTQYF

j_gene: TRBJ2-7
d_gene: NA
len: 16
abundance: once
v_gene: TRBV11-3
CDR3nt: TGTGCCAGCACCCTCAACGGAGGGGGAAGTGAATACGAGCAGTACTTC
CDR3aa: CASTLNGGGSEYEQYF

j_gene: TRBJ1-3
d_gene: NA
len: 16
abundance: NA
v_gene: TRBV5-4
CDR3nt: TGTGCCAGCAGCTTGGGCCCCTTGGAACGCGGAAACACCATATATTTT
CDR3aa: CASSLGPLERGNTIYF

j_gene: TRBJ2-3
d_gene: NA
len: 13
abundance: once
v_gene: TRBV5-1
CDR3nt: TGCGCCAGCAGCAGCCTAGGATCTGATACGCAGTATTTT
CDR3aa: CASSSLGSDTQYF

j_gene: TRBJ1-4
d_gene: NA
len: 14
abundance: NA
v_gene: TRBV6-1
CDR3nt: TGTGCCAGCAGTGAGGGACCGATTAATGAAAAACTGTTTTTT
CDR3aa: CASSEGPINEKLFF

j_gene: TRBJ1-3
d_gene: NA
len: 15
abundance: once
v_gene: TRBV27
CDR3nt: TGTGCCAGCAGGGCGGACGGGAGCTCTGGAAACACCATATATTTT
CDR3aa: CASRADGSSGNTIYF

j_gene: TRBJ1-2
d_gene: TRBD1
len: 16
abundance: NA
v_gene: TRBV10-3
CDR3nt: TGTGCCATCAGATCCCGGACAGGGGACGATAACTATGGCTACACCTTC
CDR3aa: CAIRSRTGDDNYGYTF

j_gene: TRBJ2-6
d_gene: TRBD1
len: 17
abundance: NA
v_gene: TRBV7-9
CDR3nt: TGTGCCAGCAGTCGGACAGGGGGGGGCTCTGGGGCCAACGTCCTGACTTTC
CDR3aa: CASSRTGGGSGANVLTF

j_gene: TRBJ1-2
d_gene: NA
len: 14
abundance: NA
v_gene: TRBV9
CDR3nt: TGTGCCAGCAGCGGAGAGGGTCGGCCGTGGGGCTACACCTTC
CDR3aa: CASSGEGRPWGYTF

j_gene: TRBJ2-1
d_gene: NA
len: 13
abundance: NA
v_gene: TRBV10-1
CDR3nt: TGCGCCAGCAGTGGACAGATTAACAATGAGCAGTTCTTC
CDR3aa: CASSGQINNEQFF

j_gene: TRBJ2-1
d_gene: NA
len: 15
abundance: NA
v_gene: TRBV6-4
CDR3nt: TGTGCCAGCAGTGAGGACCTAGGTTCCTACAATGAGCAGTTCTTC
CDR3aa: CASSEDLGSYNEQFF

j_gene: TRBJ2-3
d_gene: NA
len: 17
abundance: NA
v_gene: TRBV19
CDR3nt: TGTGCCAGTAGTATAGGTCCGTCCTACTTTAGCACAGATACGCAGTATTTT
CDR3aa: CASSIGPSYFSTDTQYF

j_gene: TRBJ2-7
d_gene: NA
len: 13
abundance: NA
v_gene: TRBV6-5
CDR3nt: TGTGCCAGCCGCATGGGGGCTAACTACGAGCAGTACTTC
CDR3aa: CASRMGANYEQYF

j_gene: TRBJ2-1
d_gene: NA
len: 15
abundance: NA
v_gene: TRBV25-1
CDR3nt: TGTGCCAGCAGTGAATTAGTCAGACACGCAGGTGAGCAGTTCTTC
CDR3aa: CASSELVRHAGEQFF

j_gene: TRBJ2-3
d_gene: NA
len: 16
abundance: NA
v_gene: TRBV7-9
CDR3nt: TGTGCCAGCAGCTTGTTTATCGGACCGCGCACAGATACGCAGTATTTT
CDR3aa: CASSLFIGPRTDTQYF

j_gene: TRBJ1-6
d_gene: NA
len: 12
abundance: NA
v_gene: TRBV4-1
CDR3nt: TGCGCCAGCAGCCCTTTCGGTTCACCCCTCCACTTT
CDR3aa: CASSPFGSPLHF

j_gene: TRBJ2-5
d_gene: NA
len: 14
abundance: once
v_gene: TRBV19
CDR3nt: TGTGCCAGTAGCCCGCCGACGGGCAGAAAGACCCAGTACTTC
CDR3aa: CASSPPTGRKTQYF

j_gene: TRBJ2-7
d_gene: NA
len: 14
abundance: few
v_gene: TRBV7-9
CDR3nt: TGTGCCAGCAGCTTACGAGACAGCCACTACGAGCAGTACTTC
CDR3aa: CASSLRDSHYEQYF

j_gene: TRBJ2-7
d_gene: TRBD2
len: 15
abundance: NA
v_gene: TRBV7-2
CDR3nt: TGTGCCAGCAGCTTAAGTAGCGGGGGGGCCTACGAGCAGTACTTC
CDR3aa: CASSLSSGGAYEQYF

j_gene: TRBJ2-1
d_gene: NA
len: 12
abundance: NA
v_gene: TRBV5-1
CDR3nt: TGCGCCAGCATAGGGGGTGGCGGAGGGCAGTTCTTC
CDR3aa: CASIGGGGGQFF

j_gene: TRBJ2-5
d_gene: NA
len: 12
abundance: NA
v_gene: TRBV5-4
CDR3nt: TGTGCCAGCAGCTTGGGCGTAGAGACCCAGTACTTC
CDR3aa: CASSLGVETQYF

j_gene: TRBJ1-2
d_gene: NA
len: 15
abundance: NA
v_gene: TRBV7-8
CDR3nt: TGTGCCAGCAGCTATCTGGGGGCGAGTAACTATGGCTACACCTTC
CDR3aa: CASSYLGASNYGYTF

j_gene: TRBJ1-5
d_gene: NA
len: 14
abundance: NA
v_gene: TRBV19
CDR3nt: TGTGCCAGTAGTAAACTGTGGGGGGATCAGCCCCAGCATTTT
CDR3aa: CASSKLWGDQPQHF

j_gene: TRBJ2-2
d_gene: NA
len: 17
abundance: NA
v_gene: TRBV7-6
CDR3nt: TGTGCCAGCAGCTTAAGATGGCGGGGGCCCAACACCGGGGAGCTGTTTTTT
CDR3aa: CASSLRWRGPNTGELFF

j_gene: TRBJ2-2
d_gene: TRBD1
len: 14
abundance: NA
v_gene: TRBV5-1
CDR3nt: TGCGCCAGCAGGTACACAGGGGACGGAGGGGAGCTGTTTTTT
CDR3aa: CASRYTGDGGELFF

j_gene: TRBJ2-7
d_gene: TRBD1
len: 15
abundance: NA
v_gene: TRBV15
CDR3nt: TGTGCCACCAGCAGAGGCGAACAGGGGGCCCGCGAGCAGTACTTC
CDR3aa: CATSRGEQGAREQYF

j_gene: TRBJ1-1
d_gene: NA
len: 13
abundance: NA
v_gene: TRBV6-1
CDR3nt: TGTGCCAGCAGCAGAGTCGGGGACCGCGAAGCTTTCTTT
CDR3aa: CASSRVGDREAFF

j_gene: TRBJ1-5
d_gene: NA
len: 13
abundance: NA
v_gene: TRBV30
CDR3nt: TGTGCCTGGAGTCCCCACAGTAATCAGCCCCAGCATTTT
CDR3aa: CAWSPHSNQPQHF

j_gene: TRBJ2-5
d_gene: NA
len: 12
abundance: NA
v_gene: TRBV6-1
CDR3nt: TGTGCCAGCAGTGAAGCGGGGTACGCCCAGTACTTC
CDR3aa: CASSEAGYAQYF

j_gene: TRBJ2-1
d_gene: NA
len: 16
abundance: NA
v_gene: TRBV6-6
CDR3nt: TGTGCCAGCAGTTACTCGTCATGGGGGCTGTTAGGTGAGCAGTTCTTC
CDR3aa: CASSYSSWGLLGEQFF